The 14 T cell receptor beta chains presented below share a single source sample, sequenced in a study of T-cell reconstitution after alpha-beta-depleted transplantation in children. A TCRbeta library incorporating unique molecular identifiers was prepared. TCRdb reanalysed the PCR reads using MiXCR and keeps one entry per CDR3 protein. Among around 190,000 distinct CDR3 sequences listed, 6.6% were seen once. Sequenced material: PBMCs, taken before TCRalphabeta/CD19-depleted stem cell transplant. These receptors originate from a boy younger than 10 with acute lymphoblastic leukemia, due to receive a stem cell transplant.

The chain combines TRBV14 with TRBJ1-1; D remains ambiguous. Trimming pared 0 bases from V and 0 bases from J, leaving 11 bases between. Germline CDR1 and CDR2: SGHDN and FVKESK. The CDR3 loop spans 16 amino acids. DNA of the CDR3: TGTGCCAGCAGCCAAGAGGGCATGGGGATGAACACTGAAGCTTTCTTT. This sequence encodes CASSQEGMGMNTEAFF.

Note on this clonotype: The junction differs from germline at one of its ends, possibly a read error. The chain links TRBV13 to TRBJ2-3; unclear D gene. The CDR3 is 14 amino acids. CDR1 is PRHDT and CDR2 is FYEKMQ in the germline V gene (reference sequence). CDR3 in DNA: TGTTCCAGCAGCTTCAGCTCACCCACAGATACGCAGTATTTT. Translating gives CSSSFSSPTDTQYF.

This clonotype was detected ten times or more. This sequence joins TRBV28 and TRBJ1-5; D gene ambiguous. Per the germline V gene, CDR1 is MDHEN and CDR2 is SYDVKM. The CDR3 length is 13 residues. V lost 5 bases and J lost 4, with 9 bases in between. The CDR3 region has the DNA TGTGCCAGCAGTCCGACGACTAATCAGCCCCAGCATTTT. It encodes CASSPTTNQPQHF. Combining the CDR3 with reference TRBV28 and TRBJ1-5 gives the whole variable domain DVKVTQSSRYLVKRTGEKVFLECVQDMDHENMFWYRQDPGLGLRLIYFSYDVKMKEKGDIPEGYSVSREKKERFSLILESASTNQTSMYLCASSPTTNQPQHFGDGTRLSIL.

The chain carries TRBV7-2 and TRBJ2-7, with 8 bases lining up with TRBD1. Trimming at V came to 4 bases and at J to 3 bases, leaving 5 bases not matched to a gene. Germline V lookup: CDR1 SGHTA, CDR2 FQGNSA. The CDR3 contains 14 residues. CDR3 nucleotide sequence: TGTGCCAGCAGCTCACCAGGGGGCGTCTACGAGCAGTACTTC. It is translated as CASSSPGGVYEQYF.

This clonotype was recorded many times. The chain joins TRBV2 to TRBJ2-3; D remains ambiguous. The CDR3 runs 11 residues. Germline-derived CDR1 and CDR2 are SNHLY and FYNNEI. Between the trimmed V and J ends, which lost 4 bases and 2 bases, there was a span of 1 base. The CDR3 DNA reads TGTGCCAGCAGTGTCACAGATACGCAGTATTTT. This translates into CASSVTDTQYF.

This chain uses TRBV3-1 with TRBJ1-3; D is unclear. The CDR3 covers 12 residues. Germline CDR1 is LGHDT and CDR2 is YNNKEL (reference sequence). V was trimmed by 7 bases and J by 4 bases, leaving 8 bases between them. The CDR3 DNA reads as TGTGCCAGCACCCGGGCGGGAAACACCATATATTTT. This sequence encodes CASTRAGNTIYF.

This clonotype was counted ten times or more. Here the CDR3 DNA reads TGCAGTGCCACGGCTACTAGCGGGAGTATTTACGAGCAGTACTTC. It yields the protein CSATATSGSIYEQYF. V and J are TRBV20-1 and TRBJ2-7; 11 bases agree with TRBD2. V shed 6 bases and J 4 bases; nucleotides not matched to a gene: 11. Germline CDR1 is DFQATT and CDR2 is SNEGSKA (reference sequence). The CDR3 has 15 residues.

This clonotype was observed many times. This sequence joins TRBV2 and TRBJ2-4, with 8 bases that match TRBD1. Germline V CDR1 and CDR2: SNHLY, FYNNEI. The CDR3 sequence is 16 residues long. V trimming: 3 bases; J trimming: 5 bases; junction bases outside the gene matches: 9. The CDR3 sequence: CASSDPGGAGENIQYF. The CDR3 coding sequence is TGTGCCAGCAGTGACCCAGGGGGCGCTGGGGAAAACATTCAGTACTTC.

This clonotype came up many times. J is TRBJ2-7 and V is TRBV7-8; no reliable D call. V dropped 1 base and J dropped 7 bases, with 8 bases sitting between them. There are 12 residues in the CDR3. Germline V gene data show CDR1 as SGHVS and CDR2 as FQNEAQ. In DNA form, the CDR3 reads TGTGCCAGCAGCTTAGGCGAAAAGGAGCAGTACTTC. It yields the protein CASSLGEKEQYF.

This clonotype came up many times. This chain connects TRBV20-1 to TRBJ2-7; 8 nucleotides agree with TRBD2. V shed 8 bases, J shed 5 bases, and the junction held 20 bases outside the gene matches. CDR3 length: 16 residues. Germline V gene lookup returns CDR1 DFQATT and CDR2 SNEGSKA (reference sequence). The chain's CDR3 is CSTTLSWDGRANEQYF. For the CDR3, the DNA is TGCAGTACGACACTTTCGTGGGACGGGAGGGCCAACGAGCAGTACTTC.

This clonotype was seen more than once but under ten times. CDR3 sequence: CASSQVSESSYEQYF. DNA for the CDR3: TGTGCCAGCAGCCAAGTATCGGAGTCCTCCTACGAGCAGTACTTC. V and J are TRBV3-1 and TRBJ2-7, with unresolved D. V lost 1 base, J lost 0 bases, and 10 bases lay in between. CDR1 is LGHDT and CDR2 is YNNKEL in the germline V gene (reference sequence). This CDR3 has 15 amino acids.

The table lists this clonotype with many counts. The J gene is TRBJ1-1, the V gene TRBV7-2; 7 positions agree with TRBD1. This CDR3 has 13 amino acids. The trim removed 2 bases at V and 10 bases at J, leaving 7 bases unmatched. From germline, CDR1 is SGHTA and CDR2 FQGNSA. CDR3: CASSLPQGLGAFF. In nucleotides, the CDR3 is TGTGCCAGCAGCTTACCACAGGGGCTCGGAGCTTTCTTT.

Comment on this clonotype: Germline and junction disagree at one end, which may indicate a read error. This chain uses TRBV15 with TRBJ2-7, with TRBD2 matching over 7 bases. Germline lookup yields CDR1 LNHNV and CDR2 YYDKDF (reference sequence). The length of the CDR3 is 15 residues. CDR3 in DNA: TGTGCCACCAGCAGAGAAAGACTAGCCTCCGACGAGCAGTACTTC. Its translation is CATSRERLASDEQYF.

There are many counts of this clonotype. This sequence joins TRBV7-2 and TRBJ2-2; TRBD2 agrees at 11 bases. Trimming at V came to 1 base and at J to 4 bases, leaving 2 bases not matched to a gene. The CDR3 spans 16 residues. In germline, CDR1 is SGHTA, CDR2 FQGNSA. CDR3 region: CASSLGLAGGTGELFF. The CDR3 DNA reads TGTGCCAGCAGCTTAGGGCTAGCGGGGGGCACCGGGGAGCTGTTTTTT.